The 24 T cell receptor beta chains listed next were all sequenced from one sample in a study of graft-versus-host responses after intestinal transplantation. No antigens are known for them. The repertoire was sequenced with immunoSEQ multiplex PCR; TCRdb's copy has only in-frame clones and lacks some. Here the sample spans roughly 100,000 clones, 91% being singletons. The material sequenced was unstimulated CD4+ T cells sorted from spleen or lymph node cells, taken before transplant. The receptor set was obtained from a human donor who was the organ donor for an intestinal transplant.

V gene TRBV4-2 combines with J gene TRBJ1-4; a possible D gene is TRBD1 (5 bases). CDR3 length: 14 residues. V was cut by 0 bases and J by 5 bases, with 7 bases left in between. Germline V CDR1 and CDR2: LGHNA, YNFKEQ. CDR3 nucleotide sequence: TGTGCCAGCAGCCAAGACCAGGGAAATGAAAAACTGTTTTTT. Protein sequence: CASSQDQGNEKLFF.

This chain connects TRBV6-4 to TRBJ2-5; 7 positions match TRBD1. This CDR3 spans 15 amino acids. Trimming removed 5 bases from V and 4 bases from J; junction bases left unmatched: 10. Germline V gives CDR1 MRHNA, CDR2 SNTAGT. This CDR3 reads CASSYTGAPGETQYF. Written as DNA, the CDR3 is TGTGCCAGCAGTTACACAGGGGCCCCGGGAGAGACCCAGTACTTC.

This rearrangement joins TRBV6-5 to TRBJ2-7, with a possible D match to TRBD1 (6 bases). CDR1 is MNHEY and CDR2 is SVGAGI in the germline V gene. Deletions cut 3 bases from V and 0 bases from J, with 15 bases between. There are 16 residues in the CDR3. CDR3: CASSYYGQPSSYEQYF. In DNA, the CDR3 is TGTGCCAGCAGTTATTATGGACAGCCAAGCTCCTACGAGCAGTACTTC.

The V gene is TRBV7-3, the J gene TRBJ2-7; D perhaps matches TRBD1 (6 bases). Trimming cost V 5 bases and J 3 bases, with 11 bases left between them. CDR1 is SGHTA and CDR2 is FQGTGA in the germline V gene. The CDR3 runs 13 residues. DNA of the CDR3: TGTGCCAGCAGCATTCAGACAGGCTACGAGCAGTACTTC. Translated: CASSIQTGYEQYF.

The rearrangement joins TRBV19 to TRBJ1-3, with no clear D. The CDR3 is 16 residues long. CDR1 and CDR2 (germline): LNHDA, SQIVND (reference sequence). With 5 bases removed from V and 0 bases from J, the gap between germline ends came to 14 bases. CDR3 protein: CASSYRDMSSGNTIYF. CDR3 in DNA: TGTGCCAGTAGTTATCGGGATATGAGCTCTGGAAACACCATATATTTT. The full variable domain, with the rest looked up from reference TRBV19 and TRBJ1-3, is DGGITQSPKYLFRKEGQNVTLSCEQNLNHDAMYWYRQDPGQGLRLIYYSQIVNDFQKGDIAEGYSVSREKKESFPLTVTSAQKNPTAFYLCASSYRDMSSGNTIYFGEGSWLTVV.

The V call is TRBV4-2, the J call TRBJ2-7, with D perhaps TRBD2 (6 bases). Trimming removed 1 base from V and 2 bases from J, with 15 bases in between. The CDR3 totals 16 residues. The germline V gene has CDR1 LGHNA and CDR2 YNFKEQ. Here the CDR3 DNA reads TGTGCCAGCAGCCAAGGGTCGCGGGGTCCCACCTACGAGCAGTACTTC. It encodes CASSQGSRGPTYEQYF.

The gene calls are TRBV7-2 and TRBJ2-4; D is ambiguous. The CDR3 sequence is 13 residues long. CDR1 is SGHTA and CDR2 is FQGNSA in the germline V gene. Trimming took off 6 bases at V and 0 bases at J, with 6 bases between the two ends. CDR3 sequence (DNA): TGTGCCAGCAGAGTACTAGCCAAAAACATTCAGTACTTC. It encodes CASRVLAKNIQYF.

With respect to this clone: The sample contains more than one DNA sequence encoding this CDR3. This chain joins TRBV7-7 and TRBJ2-7; maybe TRBD2 (6 bases). The CDR3 covers 13 residues. CDR1 and CDR2 from the germline V gene are SSHAT and FNYEAQ (reference sequence). V lost 6 bases and J lost 5, with 14 bases in between. CDR3 loop: CASSETLADEQYF. CDR3 bases: TGTGCCAGCAGTGAAACACTAGCTGACGAGCAGTACTTC.

V is TRBV5-1 and J is TRBJ1-1; a possible D gene is TRBD1 (5 bases). CDR3 length equals 12 residues. Trimming left V 3 bases short and J 3 bases short, with 6 bases between. Germline CDR1 is SGHRS and CDR2 is YFSETQ. Written as DNA, the CDR3 is TGCGCCAGCAGCTCAGGGTACACTGAAGCTTTCTTT. Translation gives CASSSGYTEAFF.

V is TRBV27 and J is TRBJ1-6; tentatively, D is TRBD1 (6 bases). CDR3 length equals 16 residues. The ends were cut back, 3 bases at V and 7 bases at J, with 16 bases in the middle. Per the germline V gene, CDR1 is MNHEY and CDR2 is SMNVEV (reference sequence). CDR3 sequence (DNA): TGTGCCAGCAGTTTCACAGGACAGCTAACAAATTCACCCCTCCACTTT. This codes for CASSFTGQLTNSPLHF.

The genes are TRBV5-1 and TRBJ1-2; D is uncertain. V lost 4 bases and J 3 bases, leaving 10 bases between the germline ends. Looked up from germline, CDR1 is SGHRS and CDR2 is YFSETQ. The length of the CDR3 is 13 residues. In DNA form, the CDR3 reads TGCGCCAGCAGCCAATCACTTGACTATGGCTACACCTTC. Amino acid sequence: CASSQSLDYGYTF.

This clone showed up just a few times. CDR3 sequence: CASSTLTGGGSPLHF. Written as DNA, the CDR3 is TGTGCCAGTAGTACCCTGACAGGGGGCGGTTCACCCCTCCACTTT. The chain links TRBV19 to TRBJ1-6; 10 bases agree with TRBD1. Germline values: CDR1 LNHDA, CDR2 SQIVND (reference sequence). This CDR3 contains 15 residues. The V gene end was trimmed by 4 bases and the J gene end by 9 bases; junction bases not matched to a gene: 6.

The rearrangement uses TRBV7-9 and TRBJ2-1; 11 bases line up with TRBD1. CDR3 length: 16 amino acids. Germline V CDR1 and CDR2: SEHNR, FQNEAQ (reference sequence). The V and J ends lost 0 bases and 7 bases, in that order; junction bases with no gene match: 5. CDR3 sequence reads: CASSLALGQGANEQFF. The CDR3 DNA follows: TGTGCCAGCAGCTTAGCGCTTGGACAGGGGGCGAATGAGCAGTTCTTC.

The V gene is TRBV4-3, the J gene TRBJ1-2; TRBD1 matches at 7 bases. In germline, CDR1 is LGHNA, CDR2 YSLEER. Trimming took 1 base from V and 8 from J; bases not matched to a gene: 7. The CDR3 loop spans 14 amino acids. CDR3 DNA: TGCGCCAGCAGCCAAGGTGACAGGGTAGGGGGCTACACCTTC. This translates into CASSQGDRVGGYTF.

The rearrangement uses TRBV2 and TRBJ1-1; maybe TRBD1 (5 bases). CDR1 and CDR2 from the germline V gene are SNHLY and FYNNEI. V was pared by 6 bases and J by 6 bases, with 20 bases between. CDR3 length: 15 residues. Written as DNA, the CDR3 is TGTGCCAGCAGCAGGGAAGGGTCTGATATCCCTGAAGCTTTCTTT. It is translated as CASSREGSDIPEAFF.

The chain is built from TRBV4-1 and TRBJ2-5, with 9 nucleotides matching TRBD1. The DNA matches TRBJ2-7 better at its end, which makes the J call doubtful. The CDR3 has 15 residues. Germline lookup yields CDR1 MGHRA and CDR2 YSYEKL. CDR3 in DNA: TGCGCCAGCAGCCTACTTTTGGGACAGGGATACGAGCAGTACTTC. Its protein is CASSLLLGQGYEQYF.

The J gene is TRBJ1-5, the V gene TRBV4-1, with 8 bases aligning to TRBD1. The CDR3 contains 15 residues. The trim removed 1 base at V and 9 bases at J, leaving 8 bases unmatched. In germline, CDR1 is MGHRA, CDR2 YSYEKL. CDR3 region: CASSQAGTGGGPQHF. CDR3 in DNA: TGCGCCAGCAGCCAAGCTGGGACAGGTGGAGGGCCCCAGCATTTT.

The J gene is TRBJ1-3, the V gene TRBV11-2; tentative D call: TRBD1 (6 bases). Germline values: CDR1 SGHAT, CDR2 FQNNGV. Trimming took off 5 bases at V and 0 bases at J, with 11 bases between the two ends. The CDR3 runs to 15 residues. The CDR3 reads CASSVYRVSGNTIYF. CDR3 sequence (DNA): TGTGCCAGCAGCGTATACAGGGTCTCTGGAAACACCATATATTTT.

The genes are TRBV11-1 and TRBJ2-7; a weak D match, TRBD2 (6 bases). CDR1 SGHAT and CDR2 FQDESV come from the germline V gene (reference sequence). V was pared by 2 bases and J by 2 bases, with 13 bases between. The CDR3 extends over 15 amino acids. The CDR3 DNA reads TGTGCCAGCAGCTTAAGGGGATTAGCGGCCTACGAGCAGTACTTC. Amino acids: CASSLRGLAAYEQYF.

This chain links TRBV7-9 with TRBJ2-3; TRBD2 matches 8 bases. The CDR3 runs 16 residues. Unmatched junction bases numbered 16, after V lost 5 bases and J lost 9 bases. Looked up from germline, CDR1 is SEHNR and CDR2 is FQNEAQ (reference sequence). The CDR3 reads CASSGLGTSRQKTQYF. Here the CDR3 DNA reads TGTGCCAGCAGCGGACTAGGGACTAGTCGACAGAAGACGCAGTATTTT.

CDR3 coding DNA: TGTGCCAGCAGTGACCCGCGGGGAGCAACTAATGAAAAACTGTTTTTT. This sequence encodes CASSDPRGATNEKLFF. This rearrangement joins TRBV6-1 to TRBJ1-4; D is ambiguous. The germline gives CDR1 MNHNS, CDR2 SASEGT. V lost 3 bases to trimming and J lost 0 bases, with 11 bases between them. The CDR3 contains 16 residues.

The V and J genes are TRBV19 and TRBJ1-5, with 9 bases matching TRBD1. The V segment lost 8 bases and the J segment 5 bases; nucleotides outside the gene matches: 10. From germline, CDR1 is LNHDA and CDR2 SQIVND (reference sequence). The CDR3 is 15 residues long. CDR3 loop: CASWDRDREHQPQHF. The CDR3 bases are TGTGCCAGTTGGGACCGGGACAGGGAGCATCAGCCCCAGCATTTT.

This rearrangement joins TRBV2 to TRBJ1-2; 7 bases are a match to TRBD1. Trimming cost V 7 bases and J 6 bases; bases outside gene matches: 11. Germline assignment: CDR1 SNHLY and CDR2 FYNNEI. The CDR3 consists of 14 residues. CDR3 residues: CASNPGRGLDGYTF. The CDR3 coding sequence is TGTGCCAGCAACCCCGGGAGGGGGCTGGATGGCTACACCTTC.

The rearrangement links TRBV6-6 to TRBJ2-5; weak D call: TRBD2 (7 bases). The CDR3 has 16 residues. Germline V gene lookup returns CDR1 MNHNY and CDR2 SVGAGI (reference sequence). V was shortened by 4 bases and J by 0 bases, with 15 bases between the two germline ends. CDR3 sequence (DNA): TGTGCCAGCAGTTGGGAGGGAGGGGGGTACCAAGAGACCCAGTACTTC. Its translation is CASSWEGGGYQETQYF.